Each of the 7 T cell receptor beta chains below was sequenced from the same sample in a study of cytomegalovirus exposure and HLA in healthy donors. Sequencing used immunoSEQ multiplex PCR; TCRdb keeps in-frame clones, though not all of them. The sample records 85,000 to 95,000 clones, roughly 97% being singletons. Input material: PBMCs. These receptors all stem from a man aged 18 to 29 in good health and CMV-seronegative.

This chain joins TRBV27 and TRBJ1-1, with D perhaps matching TRBD1 (5 bases). V lost 4 bases, J lost 0 bases, and 15 bases lay in between. The CDR3 covers 16 residues. Germline-derived CDR1 and CDR2 are MNHEY and SMNVEV (reference sequence). For the CDR3, the DNA is TGTGCCAGCAGTTCAAACAGGCCCGAAATGAACACTGAAGCTTTCTTT. It is translated as CASSSNRPEMNTEAFF.

CDR3 bases: TGTGCCAGTAGCGACAGGGGCCTTAATGAAAAACTGTTTTTT. Amino acid sequence: CASSDRGLNEKLFF. The chain has TRBV19 and TRBJ1-4; 8 bases match TRBD1. Germline lookup yields CDR1 LNHDA and CDR2 SQIVND (reference sequence). This CDR3 is built from 14 residues. V dropped 6 bases and J dropped 4; count of bases not matched to a gene: 4.

The V gene is TRBV19, the J gene TRBJ1-1; D may be TRBD1 (6 bases). This CDR3 comprises 15 residues. Looked up from germline, CDR1 is LNHDA and CDR2 is SQIVND (reference sequence). V shed 6 bases and J shed 5 bases, with 19 bases lying between them. CDR3 in amino acids: CASSLDGGGFTEAFF. CDR3 DNA sequence: TGTGCCAGTAGCCTGGATGGGGGGGGCTTTACTGAAGCTTTCTTT.

The genes are TRBV9 and TRBJ1-1; perhaps TRBD1 as D (6 bases). Per germline, CDR1 SGDLS and CDR2 YYNGEE. The CDR3 is 15 amino acids. Trimming took 3 bases from V and 1 from J, leaving 13 bases between them. The DNA of the CDR3 is TGTGCCAGCAGCGCGTCCGGGACACCGAACACTGAAGCTTTCTTT. Residues: CASSASGTPNTEAFF. Full variable domain (remainder filled in from reference TRBV9 and TRBJ1-1): DSGVTQTPKHLITATGQRVTLRCSPRSGDLSVYWYQQSLDQGLQFLIQYYNGEERAKGNILERFSAQQFPDLHSELNLSSLELGDSALYFCASSASGTPNTEAFFGQGTRLTVV.

V usage is TRBV19 and J usage is TRBJ1-1, with 8 bases that match TRBD1. CDR3 size: 15 residues. From germline, CDR1 is LNHDA and CDR2 SQIVND (reference sequence). The V gene end was trimmed by 4 bases and the J gene end by 1 base; junction bases not matched to a gene: 5. For the CDR3, the DNA is TGTGCCAGTAGTAGGCACAGGGGGGAGAACACTGAAGCTTTCTTT. This gives the protein CASSRHRGENTEAFF.

The chain combines TRBV11-3 with TRBJ2-5; TRBD2 agrees at 12 bases. CDR1 and CDR2 (germline): SGHNT, YENEEA. The trim removed 5 bases at V and 5 bases at J, leaving 9 bases unmatched. The CDR3 runs 16 residues. The CDR3 bases are TGTGCCAGCAGCCTAAGACTAGCGGGAGTCAGTGAGACCCAGTACTTC. The encoded protein is CASSLRLAGVSETQYF.

The rearrangement joins TRBV7-6 to TRBJ2-6; TRBD1 matches 8 bases. With V trimmed by 5 bases and J by 0 bases, 6 bases remained unmatched. This CDR3 has 17 residues. Germline loops: CDR1 SGHVS, CDR2 FNYEAQ. The CDR3 sequence is CASSVGQGSSGANVLTF. For the CDR3, the DNA is TGTGCCAGCAGCGTCGGACAGGGTAGCTCTGGGGCCAACGTCCTGACTTTC.